This T cell receptor beta chain is drawn from a study of cytomegalovirus exposure and HLA in healthy donors. Study background: There were under 140 million unique TCR beta sequences, drawn from approximately 180 million T cells, in an earlier analysis. Ancestry clustering placed about 80% of around 400 genotyped donors in the Caucasian-associated cluster.

This clone occurred a few times. PCR amplification relied on 60 Vbeta primers (plus 13 Jbeta primers). TCRdb keeps only in-frame clones here, not all; method: immunoSEQ multiplex PCR. The top ten clones hold roughly 1.5% of a sample with approximately 170,000 clones, about 64% of them seen once. The CDR3 has 15 residues. J gave up 1 base and V 5 bases, and 6 bases lay outside the gene matches. CDR1 is SGHVS, CDR2 FQNEAQ, per germline. Input material: PBMCs. This clonotype was sampled from a man aged 50-59 years in good health and CMV-seronegative. The chain uses TRBV7-8 and TRBJ2-7; 9 bases align to TRBD1. In DNA, the CDR3 is TGTGCCAGCAGCGCCACGGGACAGGGTTCCTACGAGCAGTACTTC. Translated, it gives CASSATGQGSYEQYF.